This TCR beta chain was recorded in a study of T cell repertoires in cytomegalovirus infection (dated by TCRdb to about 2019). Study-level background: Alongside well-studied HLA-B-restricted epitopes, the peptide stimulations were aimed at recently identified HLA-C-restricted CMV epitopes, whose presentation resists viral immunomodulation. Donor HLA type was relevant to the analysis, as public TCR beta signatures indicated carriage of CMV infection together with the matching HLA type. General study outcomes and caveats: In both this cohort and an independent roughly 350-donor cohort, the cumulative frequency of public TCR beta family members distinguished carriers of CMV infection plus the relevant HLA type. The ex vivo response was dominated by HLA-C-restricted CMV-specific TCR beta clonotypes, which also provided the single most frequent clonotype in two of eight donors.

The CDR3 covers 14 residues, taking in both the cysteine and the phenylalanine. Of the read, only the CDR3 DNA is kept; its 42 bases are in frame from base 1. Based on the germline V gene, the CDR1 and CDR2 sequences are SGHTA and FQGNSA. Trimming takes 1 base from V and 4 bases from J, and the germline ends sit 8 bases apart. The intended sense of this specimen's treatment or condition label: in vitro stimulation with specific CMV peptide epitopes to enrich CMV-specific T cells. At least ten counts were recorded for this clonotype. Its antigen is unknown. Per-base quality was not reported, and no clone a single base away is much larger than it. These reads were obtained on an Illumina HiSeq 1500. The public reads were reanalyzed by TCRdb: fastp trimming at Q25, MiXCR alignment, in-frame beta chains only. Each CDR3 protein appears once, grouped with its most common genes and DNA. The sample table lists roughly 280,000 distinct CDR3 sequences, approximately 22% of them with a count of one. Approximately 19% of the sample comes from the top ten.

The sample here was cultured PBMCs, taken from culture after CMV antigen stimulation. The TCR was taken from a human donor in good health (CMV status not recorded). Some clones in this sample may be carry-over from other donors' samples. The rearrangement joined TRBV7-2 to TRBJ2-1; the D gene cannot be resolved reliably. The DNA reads TGTGCCAGCAGCTTAGGGACGGAATACAATGAGCAGTTCTTC. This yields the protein CASSLGTEYNEQFF.